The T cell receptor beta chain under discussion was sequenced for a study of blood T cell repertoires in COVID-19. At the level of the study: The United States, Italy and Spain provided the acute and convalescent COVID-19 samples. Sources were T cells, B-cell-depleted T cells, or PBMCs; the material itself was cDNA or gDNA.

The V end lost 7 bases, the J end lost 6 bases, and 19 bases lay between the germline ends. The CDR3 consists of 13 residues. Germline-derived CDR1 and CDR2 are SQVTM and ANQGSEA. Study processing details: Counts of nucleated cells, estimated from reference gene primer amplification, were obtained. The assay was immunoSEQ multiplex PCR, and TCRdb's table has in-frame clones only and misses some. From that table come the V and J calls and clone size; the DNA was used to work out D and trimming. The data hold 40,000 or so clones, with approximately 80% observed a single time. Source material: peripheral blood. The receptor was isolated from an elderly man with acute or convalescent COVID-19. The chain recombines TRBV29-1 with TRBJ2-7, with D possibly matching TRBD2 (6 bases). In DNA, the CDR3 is TGCAGCGCTTTAGTGGGAGGTGCGTTCGAGCAGTACTTC. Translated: CSALVGGAFEQYF.